The 30 T cell receptor delta chains below come from one sample, sequenced in a study of Vδ1+ human thymocytes. Findings and caveats of the study: Highly polyclonal TRG and TRD repertoires with Gaussian CDR3 length distributions appeared in thymus.

These receptors' targets are unknown. Extracted RNA was reverse transcribed into cDNA. CDR3 amplicons came from multiplex PCR with pooled V-gene forward and constant-region reverse primers. TCRdb fed the multiplex PCR reads into CATT to redo clone calling. This table holds 23,000 or so delta-chain clones, around 7.4% found once. The sequenced material came from Vdelta1+ gamma-delta thymocytes from the thymus. Subset noted: FACS-sorted CD3+ TCRalphabeta- TCRVdelta1+ TCRVdelta2- thymocytes. Receptor source: a girl under three years old who had congenital heart surgery.

This clone was counted between two and nine times. The J gene is TRDJ3, the V gene TRDV2; unclear D gene. The V and J ends lost 3 bases and 0 bases respectively, with 8 bases between them. CDR3 length: 16 residues. CDR1 is GEAIGNYY, CDR2 EKD, per germline. CDR3: CACDAVSSWDTRQMFF. Written as DNA, the CDR3 is TGTGCCTGTGACGCTGTCAGCTCCTGGGACACCCGACAGATGTTTTTC.

This clone has only a few counts. The chain carries TRDV1 and TRDJ1; D remains unclear. Trimming cost V 6 bases and J 0 bases, with 23 bases left between them. The CDR3 extends over 18 amino acids. Looked up from germline, CDR1 is TSWWSYY and CDR2 is QGS. The CDR3 DNA is TGTGCTCTTGGTCCGAAAGGAGGGCTGTTCCACGACACCGATAAACTCATCTTT. Residues: CALGPKGGLFHDTDKLIF.

The chain recombines TRDV1 with TRDJ1, with 13 nucleotides matching TRDD3. In the absence of a J gene in TCRdb, the DNA was matched to germline to assign it here. Germline assignment: CDR1 TSWWSYY and CDR2 QGS. The CDR3 contains 27 residues. V shed 0 bases, J shed 0 bases, and the junction held 31 bases outside the gene matches. In nucleotides, the CDR3 is TGTGCTCTTGGGGAACTAATCTTCTGCGTGGGGCCTTCCTACAGCACTGGGGGATACGACCACACCGATAAACTCATCTTT. The encoded protein is CALGELIFCVGPSYSTGGYDHTDKLIF.

A few counts support this clone. This chain joins TRDV1 and TRDJ1; TRDD3 agrees at 8 bases. The CDR3 covers 23 residues. CDR1 is TSWWSYY, CDR2 QGS, per germline. After removal of 1 base from V and 0 bases from J, the junction contained 25 bases not matched to a gene. The CDR3 region has the DNA TGTGCTCTTGGGGAACATCGATATCCGGTACTATGTGGGGGATGTTGGCACACCGATAAACTCATCTTT. Translating it yields CALGEHRYPVLCGGCWHTDKLIF.

V is TRDV1 and J is TRDJ1, with 9 bases aligning to TRDD3. Germline loops: CDR1 TSWWSYY, CDR2 QGS. The CDR3 has 18 amino acids. V was pared by 5 bases and J by 2 bases, with 15 bases of the junction left unmatched. CDR3 DNA sequence: TGTGCTCTTGGGCACTCCGTACCTTCCCTGGGGGATACCGATAAACTCATCTTT. It encodes CALGHSVPSLGDTDKLIF.

V and J are TRDV2 and TRDJ3; TRDD3 aligns across 10 bases. Unmatched junction bases numbered 2, after V lost 0 bases and J lost 4 bases. Germline V gene sequence: CDR1 GEAIGNYY, CDR2 EKD. The CDR3 totals 17 residues. The CDR3 reads CACDTAGGYWDTRQMFF. As DNA, the CDR3 is TGTGCCTGTGACACCGCTGGGGGATATTGGGACACCCGACAGATGTTTTTC.

This clone has only a few counts. The chain employs TRDV1 and TRDJ1; possible D gene TRDD3, 6 bases. This CDR3 has 18 residues. V gave up 0 bases and J gave up 0 bases, with 17 bases separating them. Germline loops: CDR1 TSWWSYY, CDR2 QGS. The CDR3 sequence is CALGELRPRGGNTDKLIF. DNA for the CDR3: TGTGCTCTTGGGGAACTCCGACCCCGTGGGGGTAACACCGATAAACTCATCTTT.

The chain combines TRDV1 with TRDJ1; 8 bases fit TRDD3. From germline, CDR1 is TSWWSYY and CDR2 QGS. J gave up 0 bases and V 1 base, and 25 bases lay outside the gene matches. CDR3 length: 23 amino acids. The CDR3 loop reads CALGERRAPTRGNTGGNTDKLIF. The CDR3 DNA reads as TGTGCTCTTGGGGAACGCCGGGCCCCAACCAGGGGCAATACTGGGGGGAACACCGATAAACTCATCTTT.

There are a few counts of this clone. The gene calls are TRDV1 and TRDJ1; a weak D match, TRDD2 (6 bases). This CDR3 is built from 16 residues. The ends were cut back, 1 base at V and 2 bases at J, with 14 bases in the middle. CDR1 is TSWWSYY, CDR2 QGS, per germline. The DNA for the CDR3 is TGTGCTCTTGGGGAACGAGGTGCCTTCCGGACCGATAAACTCATCTTT. Protein product: CALGERGAFRTDKLIF.

V gene TRDV1 combines with J gene TRDJ1, with TRDD3 matching 10 bases. The CDR3 sequence is 19 residues long. The germline gives CDR1 TSWWSYY, CDR2 QGS. V gave up 4 bases and J gave up 3 bases; unmatched junction bases: 17. The CDR3 nucleotides are TGTGCTCTTGGGGCTCCGACTCCTCGTACTGGGGGATTATCCGATAAACTCATCTTT. Translation gives CALGAPTPRTGGLSDKLIF.

This clone was detected a few times. This chain uses TRDV2 with TRDJ1; 8 positions agree with TRDD3. J lost 3 bases, V lost 5 bases, and 16 bases had no gene match. The CDR3 is made up of 17 amino acids. Germline CDR1 is GEAIGNYY and CDR2 is EKD. The CDR3 DNA is TGTGCCTGTGCGTTTGCTGGGGGACACGAAGTAGCCGATAAACTCATCTTT. Encoded protein: CACAFAGGHEVADKLIF.

This clone is categorized as medium-sized. The chain joins TRAV29/DV5 to TRDJ1; tentative D call: TRDD3 (5 bases). Germline-derived CDR1 and CDR2 are NSMFDY and ISSIKDK. The CDR3 is made up of 12 amino acids. V lost 1 base and J 10 bases, leaving 14 bases between the germline ends. DNA of the CDR3: TGTGCAGCAAGCCCTCCGAGAGGGGGACTCATCTTT. Encoded protein: CAASPPRGGLIF. The whole variable domain, remainder taken from reference TRAV29/DV5 and TRDJ1, is DQQVKQNSPSLSVQEGRISILNCDYTNSMFDYFLWYKKYPAEGPTFLISISSIKDKNEDGRFTVFLNKSAKHLSLHIVPSQPGDSAVYFCAASPPRGGLIFGKGTRVTVEP.

This clone showed up just a few times. The junction shows a germline mismatch at one end, possibly a read error. The genes are TRDV1 and TRDJ1, with TRDD3 matching over 12 bases. CDR3 length equals 22 residues. Germline CDR1 is TSWWSYY and CDR2 is QGS. This CDR3 reads CALGEPLRAPLLGDTATGKLIF. The CDR3 bases are TGTGCTCTTGGGGAACCCTTACGTGCCCCTCTACTGGGGGATACAGCCACCGGTAAACTCATCTTT.

The chain employs TRDV1 and TRDJ1; no clear D gene. V shed 4 bases and J shed 0 bases, with 15 bases lying between them. The CDR3 is 16 amino acids. Germline V gene data show CDR1 as TSWWSYY and CDR2 as QGS. CDR3 protein: CALGGPTRKYTDKLIF. The CDR3 nucleotides are TGTGCTCTTGGGGGCCCCACGCGAAAGTACACCGATAAACTCATCTTT.

This clone has just a few counts. J is TRDJ1 and V is TRDV1; D not resolved. This CDR3 contains 14 residues. The V and J ends lost 7 bases and 4 bases respectively, with 16 bases between them. The germline gives CDR1 TSWWSYY, CDR2 QGS. CDR3 protein: CALAWLSRDDKLIF. The CDR3 DNA reads TGTGCTCTTGCCTGGCTTTCTCGGGACGATAAACTCATCTTT.

This chain connects TRDV1 to TRDJ1; D might be TRDD2 (6 bases). V gave up 0 bases and J gave up 1 base, with 18 bases separating them. This CDR3 contains 18 residues. Per germline, CDR1 TSWWSYY and CDR2 QGS. CDR3 residues: CALGELTFPSPLTDKLIF. The CDR3 DNA is TGTGCTCTTGGGGAACTAACCTTCCCCTCTCCCCTCACCGATAAACTCATCTTT.

The chain recombines TRDV1 with TRDJ1; 9 bases align to TRDD3. V lost 9 bases and J lost 2; bases outside the gene matches: 34. From germline, CDR1 is TSWWSYY and CDR2 QGS. CDR3 length equals 23 residues. CDR3 protein: CALQPTHTSSIPRYWGTTDKLIF. The CDR3 nucleotides are TGTGCTCTCCAACCAACCCACACCTCCTCCATCCCCCGTTACTGGGGGACTACCGATAAACTCATCTTT.

The chain has TRDV1 and TRDJ1, with 13 bases identical to TRDD3. Unmatched junction bases numbered 17, after V lost 2 bases and J lost 8 bases. This CDR3 comprises 19 residues. Germline V CDR1 and CDR2: TSWWSYY, QGS. DNA for the CDR3: TGTGCTCTTGGGGAAGGCGGACCCCATCTAGACTGGGGGATACGAAAACTCATCTTT. Protein product: CALGEGGPHLDWGIRKLIF.

This clone was seen more than once but under ten times. The V and J genes are TRDV3 and TRDJ1; D remains unclear. The V gene lost 4 bases and the J gene lost 0 bases, with 21 bases spanning the gap. This CDR3 comprises 16 residues. From germline, CDR1 is TVYSNPD and CDR2 GDNSRS (reference sequence). DNA for the CDR3: TGTGCCTCACTTCTCCGAGCAGGGTTTTACACCGATAAACTCATCTTT. Its translation: CASLLRAGFYTDKLIF.

This clone came up a few times. V gene TRDV1 combines with J gene TRDJ1, with 7 positions matching TRDD3. The CDR3 spans 19 residues. Looked up from germline, CDR1 is TSWWSYY and CDR2 is QGS. After removal of 5 bases from V and 1 base from J, the junction contained 19 bases not matched to a gene. CDR3 residues: CALGFSPGDGSTGTDKLIF. The DNA for the CDR3 is TGTGCTCTTGGGTTCTCCCCGGGGGATGGCTCGACGGGCACCGATAAACTCATCTTT.

The V call is TRDV1, the J call TRDJ1; 9 nucleotides match TRDD2. V gave up 4 bases and J gave up 0 bases; unmatched junction bases: 12. The germline V gene has CDR1 TSWWSYY and CDR2 QGS. The CDR3 has 18 amino acids. The CDR3 protein is CALGAAPSYWTYTDKLIF. As DNA, the CDR3 is TGTGCTCTTGGGGCCGCGCCTTCCTACTGGACGTACACCGATAAACTCATCTTT.

J gene TRDJ1 was identified, but the V gene was not called; TRDD3 is the table's D call and was not checked against the DNA. The CDR3 covers 23 residues. CDR3 in amino acids: CALGESGQPPLWGMAGYTDKLIF. The CDR3 coding sequence is TGTGCTCTTGGGGAATCAGGCCAACCGCCCCTCTGGGGGATGGCCGGCTACACCGATAAACTCATCTTT.

V gene TRDV1 combines with J gene TRDJ1, with a tentative D call TRDD3 (5 bases). V shed 3 bases and J shed 0 bases, with 14 bases lying between them. Per germline, CDR1 TSWWSYY and CDR2 QGS. This CDR3 is 16 amino acids long. The CDR3 region has the DNA TGTGCTCTTGGGGAGAGGGGACCTAAATACACCGATAAACTCATCTTT. Amino acid sequence: CALGERGPKYTDKLIF.

A few counts support this clone. The rearrangement joins TRDV1 to TRDJ1; 13 bases fit TRDD3. The CDR3 runs to 23 residues. Per germline, CDR1 TSWWSYY and CDR2 QGS. With 1 base clipped from V and 3 bases from J, the junction kept 23 bases outside the gene matches. CDR3 DNA: TGTGCTCTTGGGGAACCATCCCCCCCCGCCTTCTCCAGTACTGGGGGATACGCCGATAAACTCATCTTT. This encodes CALGEPSPPAFSSTGGYADKLIF.

The chain has TRDV1 and TRDJ2; D gene unclear. V was pared by 3 bases and J by 0 bases, with 14 bases between. The CDR3 extends over 17 amino acids. Germline V lookup: CDR1 TSWWSYY, CDR2 QGS. This CDR3 is CALGEDLQSSLTAQLFF. CDR3 nucleotide sequence: TGTGCTCTTGGGGAGGACTTGCAATCTTCTTTGACAGCACAACTCTTCTTT.

This clone was counted a few times. At one end, the junction sequence differs from germline, possibly due to a read error. The chain links TRDV1 to TRDJ1; D gene uncertain. There are 16 residues in the CDR3. Germline V CDR1 and CDR2: TSWWSYY, QGS. CDR3 nucleotide sequence: TGCGCTCTTGGGCCATTACCCGTTTTGTACACCGATAAACTCATCTTT. Translated, it gives CALGPLPVLYTDKLIF.

The sample holds a few counts of this clone. This chain uses TRDV1 with TRDJ1, with TRDD3 identical over 10 bases. V shed 3 bases and J 2 bases; nucleotides not matched to a gene: 18. Per the germline V gene, CDR1 is TSWWSYY and CDR2 is QGS. The CDR3 contains 20 residues. DNA for the CDR3: TGTGCTCTTGGGGAGGAGCCTTCTCATACCCGACTGGGGGATACCGATAAACTCATCTTT. Its translation: CALGEEPSHTRLGDTDKLIF.

The chain uses TRDV1 and TRDJ1; 8 positions match TRDD3. V shed 0 bases, J shed 0 bases, and the junction held 21 bases outside the gene matches. Germline CDR1 and CDR2: TSWWSYY and QGS. CDR3 length: 22 amino acids. The CDR3 sequence: CALGELPSPGWGILTYTDKLIF. The CDR3 bases are TGTGCTCTTGGGGAACTCCCTTCCCCCGGGTGGGGGATCCTAACCTACACCGATAAACTCATCTTT.

This clone was seen only a few times. The chain combines TRDV1 with TRDJ1, with 7 bases lining up with TRDD3. The V gene end was trimmed by 1 base and the J gene end by 6 bases; junction bases not matched to a gene: 23. CDR1 is TSWWSYY, CDR2 QGS, per germline. This CDR3 region has 20 residues. The CDR3 sequence is CALGEPDHPFDWGGDNKLIF. CDR3 bases: TGTGCTCTTGGGGAACCCGATCACCCCTTCGACTGGGGAGGGGATAATAAACTCATCTTT.

The J gene is TRDJ1, the V gene TRDV1, with 10 bases aligning to TRDD3. CDR3 size: 22 residues. With 2 bases clipped from V and 6 bases from J, the junction kept 27 bases outside the gene matches. Per germline, CDR1 TSWWSYY and CDR2 QGS. CDR3 sequence reads: CALGESFLITGGSINRRHKLIF. The CDR3 bases are TGTGCTCTTGGGGAAAGCTTCCTAATTACTGGGGGATCCATTAATCGTAGACATAAACTCATCTTT.